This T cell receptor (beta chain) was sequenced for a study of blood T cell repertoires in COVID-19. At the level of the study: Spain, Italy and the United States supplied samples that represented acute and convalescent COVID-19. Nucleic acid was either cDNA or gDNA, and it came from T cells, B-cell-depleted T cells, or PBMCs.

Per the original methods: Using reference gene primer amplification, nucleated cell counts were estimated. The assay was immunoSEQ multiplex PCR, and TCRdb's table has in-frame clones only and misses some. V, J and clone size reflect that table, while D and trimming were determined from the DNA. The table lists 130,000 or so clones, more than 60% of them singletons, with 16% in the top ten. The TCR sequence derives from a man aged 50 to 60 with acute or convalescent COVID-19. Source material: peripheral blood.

CDR3 bases: TGTGCCTGGAGTGTACGAACAACGTCGGGGCTGTTTTTT. Residues: CAWSVRTTSGLFF. The chain joins TRBV30 to TRBJ2-2; D unresolved. The CDR3 has 13 residues. CDR1 is GTSNPN, CDR2 SVGIG, per germline (reference sequence). V lost 0 bases, J lost 13 bases, and 15 bases lay in between.